Below, 20 T cell receptor beta chains from the same sample are listed, as sequenced in a study of T cells in Graves' hyperthyroidism and ophthalmopathy. It was RNA transcripts that yielded the amplified TCR beta CDR3 regions. TCR CDR3 regions were first amplified by RT-PCR with HTBI primers. Each CDR3 protein gets one entry after TCRdb re-called the multiplex PCR reads with MiXCR. The sample lists about 340,000 distinct CDR3 sequences; 21% were seen once. Sequencing input: blood. Every receptor here comes from a woman in her 50s with Graves' hyperthyroidism.

V gene TRBV30 combines with J gene TRBJ2-7; the match to TRBD1 covers 7 bases. The CDR3 extends over 16 amino acids. Germline-derived CDR1 and CDR2 are GTSNPN and SVGIG (reference sequence). After removal of 3 bases from V and 5 bases from J, the junction contained 16 bases not matched to a gene. CDR3 amino acids: CAWSGGQAHVLNEQYF. Written as DNA, the CDR3 is TGTGCCTGGAGCGGCGGACAGGCCCACGTCCTTAACGAGCAGTACTTC.

Many counts were recorded for this clonotype. V usage is TRBV18 and J usage is TRBJ2-5, with D perhaps TRBD2 (5 bases). The CDR3 is 13 amino acids. The germline gives CDR1 KGHSH, CDR2 LQKENI. V lost 2 bases and J lost 3, with 7 bases in between. CDR3 region: CASSPLREETQYF. The DNA of the CDR3 is TGTGCCAGCTCACCATTGAGGGAAGAGACCCAGTACTTC. Supplemented by reference TRBV18 and TRBJ2-5, the full variable domain reads NAGVMQNPRHLVRRRGQEARLRCSPMKGHSHVYWYRQLPEEGLKFMVYLQKENIIDESGMPKERFSAEFPKEGPSILRIQQVVRGDSAAYFCASSPLREETQYFGPGTRLLVL.

The V call is TRBV2, the J call TRBJ2-1, with no clear D. The germline gives CDR1 SNHLY, CDR2 FYNNEI. V lost 5 bases and J lost 1, with 9 bases in between. The CDR3 totals 14 residues. The CDR3 sequence: CASSSKISYNEQFF. CDR3 coding DNA: TGTGCCAGCAGTTCAAAAATATCCTACAATGAGCAGTTCTTC.

The chain joins TRBV19 to TRBJ1-5; D is perhaps TRBD1 (6 bases). The CDR3 runs 14 residues. Between the trimmed V and J ends, which lost 2 bases and 6 bases, there was a span of 11 bases. Looked up from germline, CDR1 is LNHDA and CDR2 is SQIVND (reference sequence). In DNA form, the CDR3 reads TGTGCCAGTAGTATAATTTCAGGGGTTCAGCCCCAGCATTTT. Protein product: CASSIISGVQPQHF. Full variable domain (missing parts from reference TRBV19 and TRBJ1-5): DGGITQSPKYLFRKEGQNVTLSCEQNLNHDAMYWYRQDPGQGLRLIYYSQIVNDFQKGDIAEGYSVSREKKESFPLTVTSAQKNPTAFYLCASSIISGVQPQHFGDGTRLSIL.

This clonotype was counted ten times or more. The rearrangement uses TRBV29-1 and TRBJ2-3; TRBD1 matches at 8 bases. Germline assignment: CDR1 SQVTM and CDR2 ANQGSEA. The CDR3 sequence is 13 residues long. Trimming removed 4 bases from V and 3 bases from J; junction bases left unmatched: 3. Written as DNA, the CDR3 is TGCAGCGTTGCGGACAGGGCTACAGATACGCAGTATTTT. Translating gives CSVADRATDTQYF.

This rearrangement joins TRBV29-1 to TRBJ1-2; a weak D match, TRBD1 (5 bases). This CDR3 has 11 amino acids. Germline CDR1 and CDR2: SQVTM and ANQGSEA. V was clipped by 1 base and J by 7 bases, with 7 bases between them. In DNA form, the CDR3 reads TGCAGCGTTGAAGTGGGGACTGGCTACACCTTC. Translating it yields CSVEVGTGYTF. The complete variable domain, with remaining parts taken from reference TRBV29-1 and TRBJ1-2, reads SAVISQKPSRDICQRGTSLTIQCQVDSQVTMMFWYRQQPGQSLTLIATANQGSEATYESGFVIDKFPISRPNLTFSTLTVSNMSPEDSSIYLCSVEVGTGYTFGSGTRLTVV.

This clonotype has a count of ten or more. The genes are TRBV5-1 and TRBJ2-4; 8 positions agree with TRBD2. Germline lookup yields CDR1 SGHRS and CDR2 YFSETQ. CDR3 length: 15 amino acids. The ends lost 5 bases at V and 1 base at J; junction bases unmatched: 5. The CDR3 here is CASRLSGAAKNIQYF. The CDR3, as DNA: TGCGCCAGCAGACTTAGCGGGGCCGCCAAAAACATTCAGTACTTC.

This clonotype was observed many times. The J gene is TRBJ1-5, the V gene TRBV5-6; TRBD1 might be the D (5 bases). With 1 base removed from V and 4 bases from J, the gap between germline ends came to 21 bases. The germline V gene has CDR1 SGHDT and CDR2 YYEEEE. There are 18 residues in the CDR3. As DNA, the CDR3 is TGTGCCAGCAGCTTGAGAGGTGTTGGGGCCGATTGGAATCAGCCCCAGCATTTT. Its translation is CASSLRGVGADWNQPQHF.

In its sample, this clonotype was seen a few times. The chain has TRBV12-3 or TRBV12-4 and TRBJ2-3; D is ambiguous. V dropped 8 bases and J dropped 2 bases, with 14 bases sitting between them. The CDR3 contains 14 residues. The CDR3 region is CASGSTPNTDTQYF. The CDR3 nucleotides are TGTGCCAGCGGGTCTACCCCTAACACAGATACGCAGTATTTT.

This clonotype was detected ten times or more. This chain joins TRBV6-1 and TRBJ2-2, with 13 bases that match TRBD2. Germline loops: CDR1 MNHNS, CDR2 SASEGT. The CDR3 has 19 residues. Trimming removed 5 bases from V and 7 bases from J; junction bases left unmatched: 16. The CDR3 DNA sequence: TGTGCCAGCAGTAAACTACTCGCCGGGACTAGCGGGAAGGTCGGGGAGCTGTTTTTT. This encodes CASSKLLAGTSGKVGELFF.

The rearrangement joins TRBV7-2 to TRBJ2-2; 9 nucleotides match TRBD1. This CDR3 is 17 amino acids long. V gave up 6 bases and J gave up 2 bases; unmatched junction bases: 10. Germline CDR1 and CDR2: SGHTA and FQGNSA. CDR3 sequence: CASSPRRTGENTGELFF. The CDR3 bases are TGTGCCAGCAGTCCCCGTCGGACAGGGGAAAACACCGGGGAGCTGTTTTTT. Combining the CDR3 with reference TRBV7-2 and TRBJ2-2 gives the whole variable domain GAGVSQSPSNKVTEKGKDVELRCDPISGHTALYWYRQSLGQGLEFLIYFQGNSAPDKSGLPSDRFSAERTGGSVSTLTIQRTQQEDSAVYLCASSPRRTGENTGELFFGEGSRLTVL.

This clonotype appeared many times. The V gene is TRBV19, the J gene TRBJ2-7; the D gene is possibly TRBD1 (6 bases). Trimming took 7 bases from V and 2 from J, leaving 12 bases between them. This CDR3 comprises 13 residues. Germline CDR1 and CDR2: LNHDA and SQIVND (reference sequence). As DNA, the CDR3 is TGTGCCAGTAAAAAACAGGGAGCCTACGAGCAGTACTTC. Its protein product is CASKKQGAYEQYF.

About this clonotype itself: Compared with germline, one end of the junction differs, possibly owing to a read error. J is TRBJ2-3 and V is TRBV28; D is perhaps TRBD2 (5 bases). The CDR3 loop spans 15 amino acids. Per germline, CDR1 MDHEN and CDR2 SYDVKM. The CDR3 region is CASSFGGASTNTQYF. In DNA, the CDR3 is TGTGCCAGCAGTTTTGGCGGTGCTAGCACAAATACGCAGTATTTT. The whole variable domain, remainder taken from reference TRBV28 and TRBJ2-3, is DVKVTQSSRYLVKRTGEKVFLECVQDMDHENMFWYRQDPGLGLRLIYFSYDVKMKEKGDIPEGYSVSREKKERFSLILESASTNQTSMYLCASSFGGASTNTQYFGPGTRLTVL.

The rearrangement joins TRBV5-1 to TRBJ2-7; TRBD2 is a possible D gene (5 bases). Germline values: CDR1 SGHRS, CDR2 YFSETQ. The CDR3 consists of 12 residues. V gave up 1 base and J gave up 6 bases, with 8 bases separating them. In nucleotides, the CDR3 is TGCGCCAGCAGCTTGAACGGGGTCGAGCAGTACTTC. Its translation: CASSLNGVEQYF. Full variable domain (remainder filled in from reference TRBV5-1 and TRBJ2-7): KAGVTQTPRYLIKTRGQQVTLSCSPISGHRSVSWYQQTPGQGLQFLFEYFSETQRNKGNFPGRFSGRQFSNSRSEMNVSTLELGDSALYLCASSLNGVEQYFGPGTRLTVT.

With regard to this clonotype: The conserved closing phenylalanine or tryptophan is absent in this CDR3, likely reflecting a read error. The chain links TRBV7-9 to TRBJ2-4; 8 bases line up with TRBD1. This CDR3 is 16 amino acids long. Germline V lookup: CDR1 SEHNR, CDR2 FQNEAQ (reference sequence). V dropped 4 bases and J dropped 3; count of bases not matched to a gene: 8. CDR3 bases: TGTGCCAGCAGCTCGCAGGGGGCGCAGGGCAAAAACATTCAGTACTAC. It translates to CASSSQGAQGKNIQYY.

With regard to this clonotype: Its ends do not fully match the called genes, so a read error is possible. This chain uses TRBV7-9 with TRBJ2-6; D gene ambiguous. Looked up from germline, CDR1 is SEHNR and CDR2 is FQNEAQ (reference sequence). The CDR3 is 12 residues long. Here the CDR3 reads CAGSPGANVLTF. CDR3 in DNA: TGTGCCGGCAGCCCTGGGGCCAACGTCCTGACTTTC.

V usage is TRBV6-2 or TRBV6-3 and J usage is TRBJ1-2; no definite D call. Germline V gene sequence: CDR1 MNHEY, CDR2 SVGEGT. V was cut by 0 bases and J by 8 bases, with 13 bases left in between. The CDR3 totals 14 residues. CDR3 loop: CASSYSRSTLGYTF. As DNA, the CDR3 is TGTGCCAGCAGTTACTCCCGGTCTACGTTGGGCTACACCTTC.

This chain connects TRBV29-1 to TRBJ1-1; D gene uncertain. V was shortened by 7 bases and J by 1 base, with 4 bases between the two germline ends. Looked up from germline, CDR1 is SQVTM and CDR2 is ANQGSEA. The CDR3 consists of 10 residues. For the CDR3, the DNA is TGCAGCGCCACGAACACTGAAGCTTTCTTT. Translated, it gives CSATNTEAFF.

The chain employs TRBV19 and TRBJ2-3; tentatively, D is TRBD1 or TRBD2 (6 bases each). The CDR3 runs 16 residues. V lost 5 bases and J 5 bases, leaving 20 bases between the germline ends. Germline loops: CDR1 LNHDA, CDR2 SQIVND (reference sequence). CDR3 protein: CASSWGPGEAGDTQYF. The CDR3 DNA reads as TGTGCCAGTAGTTGGGGGCCGGGGGAGGCTGGAGATACGCAGTATTTT. The entire variable domain, with the rest obtained from reference TRBV19 and TRBJ2-3, is as follows: DGGITQSPKYLFRKEGQNVTLSCEQNLNHDAMYWYRQDPGQGLRLIYYSQIVNDFQKGDIAEGYSVSREKKESFPLTVTSAQKNPTAFYLCASSWGPGEAGDTQYFGPGTRLTVL.

In regard to this clonotype: With a much larger clone just one base away, this may be a read error. The V call is TRBV28, the J call TRBJ1-4; TRBD1 agrees at 7 bases. Trimming took 7 bases from V and 4 from J; bases not matched to a gene: 6. Looked up from germline, CDR1 is MDHEN and CDR2 is SYDVKM. The CDR3 contains 14 residues. The CDR3 DNA sequence: TGTGCCAGCATGTCCCAGGGGGATAATGAAAAACTGTTTTTT. It yields the protein CASMSQGDNEKLFF.